These 11 T cell receptor beta chains came from one sample sequenced in a study of T cells after posttransplantation cyclophosphamide. Busulfan-fludarabine conditioning, marrow transplant, and cyclophosphamide on days +3 and +4 were administered. Data came from immunoSEQ multiplex PCR; TCRdb stores just in-frame clones and leaves some out. Of about 5,000 clones in the sample, roughly 76% are singletons; the top ten hold less than 40%. The input for sequencing was PBMCs, taken after allogeneic stem cell transplant with posttransplant cyclophosphamide. The receptors derive from a male patient between 60 and 69 years old who received an allogeneic stem cell transplant from an unrelated donor, was CMV-positive, and had no GVHD. The graft donor may account for some of the T cells.

CDR3 DNA: TGTGCCAGCAGCTTATTGCGGGAAGATACGCAGTATTTT. Amino acid sequence: CASSLLREDTQYF. The V and J genes are TRBV7-2 and TRBJ2-3, with D perhaps TRBD2 (6 bases). The ends were cut back, 2 bases at V and 5 bases at J, with 8 bases in the middle. Per germline, CDR1 SGHTA and CDR2 FQGNSA. The length of the CDR3 is 13 residues.

The rearrangement links TRBV2 to TRBJ1-3, with TRBD1 as a possible D gene (6 bases). The CDR3 spans 13 residues. Germline V gene data show CDR1 as SNHLY and CDR2 as FYNNEI. V was pared by 8 bases and J by 0 bases, with 8 bases between. For the CDR3, the DNA is TGTGCCAGCGGACAGAACTCTGGAAACACCATATATTTT. Encoded protein: CASGQNSGNTIYF.

This clone was seen just once. The chain couples TRBV2 to TRBJ2-1, with D possibly TRBD2 on 6 matching bases. The CDR3 contains 14 residues. Germline V lookup: CDR1 SNHLY, CDR2 FYNNEI. Trimming removed 8 bases at V and 8 bases at J, with 19 bases between. CDR3 residues: CASQRGVSGDEQFF. CDR3 coding DNA: TGTGCCAGCCAAAGGGGCGTTAGCGGTGATGAGCAGTTCTTC.

A single count supports this clone. This chain joins TRBV5-1 and TRBJ2-2; D might be TRBD1 (5 bases). The CDR3 loop spans 14 amino acids. In germline, CDR1 is SGHRS, CDR2 YFSETQ. Trimming removed 7 bases from V and 0 bases from J, with 10 bases in between. CDR3 residues: CASCLTANTGELFF. CDR3 bases: TGCGCCAGCTGCCTGACAGCGAACACCGGGGAGCTGTTTTTT.

The genes are TRBV6-5 and TRBJ1-2; a possible D gene is TRBD1 (6 bases). This CDR3 is built from 13 residues. Germline V lookup: CDR1 MNHEY, CDR2 SVGAGI. Between the trimmed V and J ends, which lost 6 bases and 8 bases, there was a span of 16 bases. As DNA, the CDR3 is TGTGCCAGCAGGAAACTGGGACAACGCGGCTACACCTTC. Protein: CASRKLGQRGYTF.

V usage is TRBV19 and J usage is TRBJ2-1; no clear D gene. Germline assignment: CDR1 LNHDA and CDR2 SQIVND (reference sequence). V shed 3 bases and J shed 1 base, with 10 bases lying between them. This CDR3 contains 15 residues. The CDR3 region has the DNA TGTGCCAGTAGTATCGCAGTTTGGTCCTACAATGAGCAGTTCTTC. This gives the protein CASSIAVWSYNEQFF.

V usage is TRBV11-2 and J usage is TRBJ2-1; 11 positions agree with TRBD1. This CDR3 has 16 residues. The germline V gene encodes CDR1 SGHAT and CDR2 FQNNGV. J was trimmed by 6 bases and V by 0 bases; bases with no gene match: 4. CDR3 bases: TGTGCCAGCAGCTTAGATCCCGGGACAGGGGGCAATGAGCAGTTCTTC. It yields the protein CASSLDPGTGGNEQFF.

A few counts support this clone. This chain uses TRBV6-5 with TRBJ2-1, with a possible D match to TRBD1 (5 bases). From germline, CDR1 is MNHEY and CDR2 SVGAGI. The CDR3 has 15 residues. Trimming cost V 6 bases and J 4 bases, with 16 bases left between them. The CDR3 DNA follows: TGTGCCAGCAGCTCCGACAGAGACCTATACAATGAGCAGTTCTTC. It specifies CASSSDRDLYNEQFF.

The chain combines TRBV2 with TRBJ2-3; D is perhaps TRBD2 (7 bases). CDR1 SNHLY and CDR2 FYNNEI come from the germline V gene. The CDR3 runs 17 residues. V was trimmed by 2 bases and J by 6 bases, leaving 21 bases between them. The CDR3 loop is CASSESRGGQSWDTQYF. CDR3 in DNA: TGTGCCAGCAGTGAATCGAGGGGGGGCCAATCGTGGGATACGCAGTATTTT.

The chain joins TRBV7-7 to TRBJ2-5; 8 bases line up with TRBD2. Germline V lookup: CDR1 SSHAT, CDR2 FNYEAQ (reference sequence). J was trimmed by 0 bases and V by 5 bases; bases with no gene match: 8. This CDR3 contains 16 residues. DNA for the CDR3: TGTGCCAGCAGCCCAGGACTAGCTTACTACCAAGAGACCCAGTACTTC. It specifies CASSPGLAYYQETQYF.

This clone was seen only a few times. The chain recombines TRBV7-9 with TRBJ1-1; D might be TRBD1 (5 bases). Germline CDR1 reads SEHNR; CDR2 reads FQNEAQ (reference sequence). The V end lost 4 bases, the J end lost 0 bases, and 18 bases lay between the germline ends. The CDR3 loop spans 17 amino acids. CDR3 nucleotide sequence: TGTGCCAGCAGCTCCCTAGGGGACTTTAGGGTGAACACTGAAGCTTTCTTT. It yields the protein CASSSLGDFRVNTEAFF. Based on the CDR3 plus reference TRBV7-9 and TRBJ1-1, the full variable domain is DTGVSQNPRHKITKRGQNVTFRCDPISEHNRLYWYRQTLGQGPEFLTYFQNEAQLEKSRLLSDRFSAERPKGSFSTLEIQRTEQGDSAMYLCASSSLGDFRVNTEAFFGQGTRLTVV.